These 10 T cell receptor beta chains came from one sample sequenced in a study of CD8 T cells in Susac syndrome (dated by TCRdb to between 2018 and 2021). Libraries came from the immunoSEQ multiplex PCR assay. RNA was extracted using the RNeasy kit, and about 0.5 to 1 ug of the RNA was reverse transcribed with random hexamers. TCRdb reprocessed the public reads (quality trimming at Q25 with fastp, clone calling with MiXCR) and kept in-frame beta chains. Each CDR3 protein gets just one entry, which takes the most common genes and DNA from the rows behind it. A total of more than 95,000 distinct CDR3 sequences appear in this sample, approximately 96% of them only once. Of the sample, around 0.078% is held by the ten largest clones. Material: CD4+ T cells from PBMCs. These receptors originate from a human donor in good health.

This CDR3 reads CASSLRLGQGRSYEQYF. CDR3 nucleotides: TGTGCCAGCAGCTTAAGGTTGGGACAGGGCAGGTCCTACGAGCAGTACTTC. The rearrangement uses TRBV7-2 and TRBJ2-7, with 9 bases aligning to TRBD1. Losses at the gene ends were 2 bases for V and 1 base for J; bases not matched to a gene: 9. CDR3 length: 17 residues. Looked up from germline, CDR1 is SGHTA and CDR2 is FQGNSA.

V is TRBV19 and J is TRBJ2-2; 8 nucleotides match TRBD1. The CDR3 totals 14 residues. Looked up from germline, CDR1 is LNHDA and CDR2 is SQIVND (reference sequence). The trim removed 10 bases at V and 5 bases at J, leaving 9 bases unmatched. CDR3 sequence reads: CATDRGQGTGELFF. CDR3 DNA: TGTGCCACCGACAGGGGCCAGGGGACCGGGGAGCTGTTTTTT.

The V gene is TRBV3-1, the J gene TRBJ2-3; D may be TRBD2 (6 bases). CDR1 is LGHDT and CDR2 is YNNKEL in the germline V gene (reference sequence). V was trimmed by 0 bases and J by 2 bases, leaving 12 bases between them. CDR3 length: 16 amino acids. CDR3 residues: CASSQEVGTYTDTQYF. CDR3 sequence (DNA): TGTGCCAGCAGCCAAGAGGTCGGGACTTACACAGATACGCAGTATTTT.

This chain links TRBV20-1 with TRBJ2-2; 7 nucleotides agree with TRBD2. The J segment lost 7 bases and the V segment lost 5 bases, leaving 7 bases of the junction unmatched. This CDR3 is built from 13 residues. The germline gives CDR1 DFQATT, CDR2 SNEGSKA (reference sequence). For the CDR3, the DNA is TGCAGTGCTTTCCGGGACTACGGCGGGGAGCTGTTTTTT. Its protein is CSAFRDYGGELFF.

This clonotype was seen once. The chain joins TRBV7-9 to TRBJ1-2; no firm D call. V gave up 0 bases and J gave up 4 bases, with 9 bases separating them. In germline, CDR1 is SEHNR, CDR2 FQNEAQ (reference sequence). This CDR3 has 14 residues. CDR3 protein: CASSLAQAFYGYTF. The CDR3 coding sequence is TGTGCCAGCAGCTTAGCGCAAGCATTCTATGGCTACACCTTC.

CDR3: CARGTGNTGELFF. CDR3 DNA sequence: TGCGCCAGAGGGACAGGCAACACCGGGGAGCTGTTTTTT. The rearrangement links TRBV10-2 to TRBJ2-2; 8 nucleotides align to TRBD1. The V segment lost 9 bases and the J segment 2 bases; nucleotides outside the gene matches: 2. Per the germline V gene, CDR1 is WSHSY and CDR2 is SAAADI. The CDR3 covers 13 residues.

The genes are TRBV5-6 and TRBJ2-3, with TRBD2 matching over 10 bases. Germline trimming cut 4 bases from V and 4 bases from J; bases unmatched to any gene: 6. Germline loops: CDR1 SGHDT, CDR2 YYEEEE. CDR3 length: 15 residues. CDR3 sequence reads: CASSPGLAGADTQYF. Written as DNA, the CDR3 is TGTGCCAGCAGCCCGGGCCTAGCGGGAGCAGATACGCAGTATTTT.

This rearrangement joins TRBV5-4 to TRBJ2-1; the D gene is possibly TRBD2 (6 bases). This CDR3 spans 16 amino acids. Germline V CDR1 and CDR2: SGHNT, YYREEE (reference sequence). V was cut by 2 bases and J by 0 bases, with 12 bases left in between. The CDR3 nucleotides are TGTGCCAGCAGCTTAAAGCGGGTCAGCTCCTACAATGAGCAGTTCTTC. Amino acid sequence: CASSLKRVSSYNEQFF.

This chain uses TRBV5-4 with TRBJ2-7, with D unresolved. Germline CDR1 is SGHNT and CDR2 is YYREEE (reference sequence). The V end lost 1 base, the J end lost 3 bases, and 5 bases lay between the germline ends. The CDR3 extends over 12 amino acids. The CDR3 protein is CASSLNGYEQYF. The CDR3, as DNA: TGTGCCAGCAGCTTGAACGGCTACGAGCAGTACTTC.

The chain carries TRBV5-1 and TRBJ1-2, with 7 bases that match TRBD1. CDR3 length: 13 residues. V was clipped by 4 bases and J by 4 bases; unmatched bases: 4. Germline lookup yields CDR1 SGHRS and CDR2 YFSETQ. The CDR3 here is CASSRDSTYGYTF. DNA for the CDR3: TGCGCCAGCAGCCGGGACAGCACCTATGGCTACACCTTC.